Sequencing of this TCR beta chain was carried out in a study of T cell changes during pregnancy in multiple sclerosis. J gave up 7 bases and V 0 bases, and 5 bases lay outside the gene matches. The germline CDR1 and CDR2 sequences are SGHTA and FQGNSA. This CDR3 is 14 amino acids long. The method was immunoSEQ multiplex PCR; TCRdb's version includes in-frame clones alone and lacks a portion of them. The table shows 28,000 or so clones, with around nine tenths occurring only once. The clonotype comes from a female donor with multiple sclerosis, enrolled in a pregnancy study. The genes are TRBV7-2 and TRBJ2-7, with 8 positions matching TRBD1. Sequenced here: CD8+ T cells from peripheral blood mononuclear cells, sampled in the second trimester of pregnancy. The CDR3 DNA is TGTGCCAGCAGCTTAGCCAGGGGGCCGGGGGAGCAGTACTTC. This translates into CASSLARGPGEQYF.